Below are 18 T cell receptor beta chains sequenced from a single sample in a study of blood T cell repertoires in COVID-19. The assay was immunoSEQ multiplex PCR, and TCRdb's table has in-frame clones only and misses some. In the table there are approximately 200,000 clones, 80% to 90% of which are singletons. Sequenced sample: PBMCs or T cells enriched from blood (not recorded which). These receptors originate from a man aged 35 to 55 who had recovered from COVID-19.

This chain's CDR3 is CASSPTAGTQGYTF. The CDR3 region has the DNA TGTGCCAGCAGCCCAACCGCCGGGACTCAGGGCTACACCTTC. The chain recombines TRBV7-3 with TRBJ1-2, with TRBD1 as a possible D gene (5 bases). The CDR3 is 14 residues long. Germline V gives CDR1 SGHTA, CDR2 FQGTGA. With 5 bases removed from V and 8 bases from J, the gap between germline ends came to 18 bases.

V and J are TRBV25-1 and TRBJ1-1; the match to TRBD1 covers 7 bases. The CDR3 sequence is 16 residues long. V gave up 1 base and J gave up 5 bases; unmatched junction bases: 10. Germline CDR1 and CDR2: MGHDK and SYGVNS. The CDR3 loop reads CASSELASGGRTEAFF. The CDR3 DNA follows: TGTGCCAGCAGTGAATTGGCTTCAGGGGGTCGAACTGAAGCTTTCTTT.

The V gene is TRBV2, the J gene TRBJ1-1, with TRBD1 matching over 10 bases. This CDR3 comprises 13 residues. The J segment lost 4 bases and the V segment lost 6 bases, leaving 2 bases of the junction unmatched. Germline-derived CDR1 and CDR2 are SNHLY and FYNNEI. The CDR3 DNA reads TGTGCCAGCAGAGGACAGGGGGGCACTGAAGCTTTCTTT. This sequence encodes CASRGQGGTEAFF.

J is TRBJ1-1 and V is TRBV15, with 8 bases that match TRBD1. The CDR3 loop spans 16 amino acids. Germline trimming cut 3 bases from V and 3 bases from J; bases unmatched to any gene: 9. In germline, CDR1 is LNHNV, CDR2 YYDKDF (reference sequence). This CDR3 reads CATSRRGSGGYTEAFF. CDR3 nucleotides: TGTGCCACCAGCAGGCGAGGGTCAGGGGGCTACACTGAAGCTTTCTTT.

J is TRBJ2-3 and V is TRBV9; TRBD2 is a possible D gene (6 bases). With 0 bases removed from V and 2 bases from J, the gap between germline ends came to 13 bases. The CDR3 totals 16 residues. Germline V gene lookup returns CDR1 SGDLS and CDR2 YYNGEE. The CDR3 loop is CASSVGGGVLTDTQYF. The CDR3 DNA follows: TGTGCCAGCAGCGTAGGGGGCGGGGTCCTCACAGATACGCAGTATTTT.

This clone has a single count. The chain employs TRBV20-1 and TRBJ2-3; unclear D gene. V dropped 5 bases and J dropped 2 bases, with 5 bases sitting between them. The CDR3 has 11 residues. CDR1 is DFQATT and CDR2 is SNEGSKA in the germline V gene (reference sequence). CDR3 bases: TGCAGTGCTCCCCACACAGATACGCAGTATTTT. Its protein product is CSAPHTDTQYF.

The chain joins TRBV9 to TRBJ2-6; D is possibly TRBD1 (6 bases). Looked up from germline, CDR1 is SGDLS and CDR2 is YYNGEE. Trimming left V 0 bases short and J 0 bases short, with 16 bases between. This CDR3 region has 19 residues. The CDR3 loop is CASSVGSWTAYSGANVLTF. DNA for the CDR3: TGTGCCAGCAGCGTAGGTTCGTGGACAGCGTACTCTGGGGCCAACGTCCTGACTTTC. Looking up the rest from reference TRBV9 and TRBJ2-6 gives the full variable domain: DSGVTQTPKHLITATGQRVTLRCSPRSGDLSVYWYQQSLDQGLQFLIQYYNGEERAKGNILERFSAQQFPDLHSELNLSSLELGDSALYFCASSVGSWTAYSGANVLTFGAGSRLTVL.

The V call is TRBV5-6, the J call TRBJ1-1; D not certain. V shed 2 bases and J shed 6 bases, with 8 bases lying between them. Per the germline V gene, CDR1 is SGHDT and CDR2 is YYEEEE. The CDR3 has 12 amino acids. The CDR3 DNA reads TGTGCCAGCAGCTTTGGTGGAGCTGAAGCTTTCTTT. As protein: CASSFGGAEAFF.

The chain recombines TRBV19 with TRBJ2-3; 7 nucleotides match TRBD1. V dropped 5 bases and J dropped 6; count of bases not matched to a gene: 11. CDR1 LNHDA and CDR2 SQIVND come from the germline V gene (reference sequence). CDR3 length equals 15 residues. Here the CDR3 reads CASSLTHRGWDTQYF. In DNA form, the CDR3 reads TGTGCCAGTAGTCTTACCCACAGGGGATGGGATACGCAGTATTTT.

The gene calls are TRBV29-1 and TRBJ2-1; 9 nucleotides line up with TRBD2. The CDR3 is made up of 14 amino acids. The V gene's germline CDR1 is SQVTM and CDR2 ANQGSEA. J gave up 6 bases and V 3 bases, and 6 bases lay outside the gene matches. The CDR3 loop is CSVDHSGRGNEQFF. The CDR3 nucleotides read TGCAGCGTTGACCATAGCGGGAGAGGCAATGAGCAGTTCTTC.

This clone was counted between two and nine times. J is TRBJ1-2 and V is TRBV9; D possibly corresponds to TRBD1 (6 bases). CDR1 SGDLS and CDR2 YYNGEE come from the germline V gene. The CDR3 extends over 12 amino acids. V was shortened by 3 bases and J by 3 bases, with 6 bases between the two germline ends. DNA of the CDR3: TGTGCCAGCAGCGGGACAGACTATGGCTACACCTTC. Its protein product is CASSGTDYGYTF.

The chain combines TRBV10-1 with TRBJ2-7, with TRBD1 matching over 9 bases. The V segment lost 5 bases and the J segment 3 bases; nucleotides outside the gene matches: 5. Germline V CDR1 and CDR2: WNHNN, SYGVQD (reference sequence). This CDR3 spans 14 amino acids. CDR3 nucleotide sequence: TGCGCCAGCAGTAGACAGGGGGTCAACTACGAGCAGTACGTC. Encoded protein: CASSRQGVNYEQYV.

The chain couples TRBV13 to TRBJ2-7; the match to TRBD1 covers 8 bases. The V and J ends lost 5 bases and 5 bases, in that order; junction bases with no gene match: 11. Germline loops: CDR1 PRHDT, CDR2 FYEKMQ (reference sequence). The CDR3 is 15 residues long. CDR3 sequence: CASSQAWDRQHEQYF. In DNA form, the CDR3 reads TGTGCCAGCAGCCAGGCGTGGGACAGGCAACACGAGCAGTACTTC. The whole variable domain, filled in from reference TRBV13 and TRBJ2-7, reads AAGVIQSPRHLIKEKRETATLKCYPIPRHDTVYWYQQGPGQDPQFLISFYEKMQSDKGSIPDRFSAQQFSDYHSELNMSSLELGDSALYFCASSQAWDRQHEQYFGPGTRLTVT.

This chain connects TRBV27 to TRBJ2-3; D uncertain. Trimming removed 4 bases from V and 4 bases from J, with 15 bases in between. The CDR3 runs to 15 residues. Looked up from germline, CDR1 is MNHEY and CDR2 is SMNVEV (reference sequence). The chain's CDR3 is CASSSYLVSPDTQYF. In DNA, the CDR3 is TGTGCCAGCAGTTCCTACCTAGTGAGCCCAGATACGCAGTATTTT.

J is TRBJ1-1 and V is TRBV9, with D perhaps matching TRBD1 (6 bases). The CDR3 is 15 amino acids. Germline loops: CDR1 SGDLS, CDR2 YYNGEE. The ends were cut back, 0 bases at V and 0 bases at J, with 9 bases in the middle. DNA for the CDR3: TGTGCCAGCAGCGTAGCACAGGGCTTGAACACTGAAGCTTTCTTT. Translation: CASSVAQGLNTEAFF.

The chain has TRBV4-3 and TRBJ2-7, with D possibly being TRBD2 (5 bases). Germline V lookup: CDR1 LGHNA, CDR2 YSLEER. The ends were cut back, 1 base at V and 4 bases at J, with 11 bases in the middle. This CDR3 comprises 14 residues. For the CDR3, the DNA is TGCGCCAGCAGCCAAGGGCGAGGGCTTTACGAGCAGTACTTC. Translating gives CASSQGRGLYEQYF.

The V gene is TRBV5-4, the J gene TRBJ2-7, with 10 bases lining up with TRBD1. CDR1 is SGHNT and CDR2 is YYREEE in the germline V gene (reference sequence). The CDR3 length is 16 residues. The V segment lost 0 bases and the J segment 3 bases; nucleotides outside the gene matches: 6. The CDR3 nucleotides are TGTGCCAGCAGCTTGGACTCCGGGACAGGGGACTACGAGCAGTACGTC. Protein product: CASSLDSGTGDYEQYV.

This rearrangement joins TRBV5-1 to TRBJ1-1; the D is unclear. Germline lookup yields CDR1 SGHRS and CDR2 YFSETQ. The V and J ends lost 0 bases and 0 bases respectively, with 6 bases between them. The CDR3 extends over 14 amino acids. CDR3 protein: CASSLASVNTEAFF. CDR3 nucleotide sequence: TGCGCCAGCAGCTTGGCCTCCGTGAACACTGAAGCTTTCTTT.